Listed below are T cell receptor beta chains from one sample, sequenced in a study of cytomegalovirus exposure and HLA in healthy donors. Generated by immunoSEQ multiplex PCR, the TCRdb table keeps only in-frame clones and is missing some. Among 150,000 to 190,000 clones, 80% to 90% were seen once, and the ten largest hold roughly 2.3%. The sequenced material came from PBMCs. Receptor source: a woman between 18 and 29 years old in good health and CMV-seronegative. The CDR3 runs from the conserved cysteine through the conserved F or W. Clone size is stated in some rows and not others, as once, few, many or a class when expanded.

abundance	j_gene	v_gene	CDR3aa
few	TRBJ2-3	TRBV18	CASSSSQGATDTQYF
.	TRBJ1-2	TRBV15	CATSPGLAYGYTF
once	TRBJ1-5	TRBV18	CASSLSQGAMGQPQHF
.	TRBJ2-7	TRBV11-2	CASSLVSTSGRAYEQYF
.	TRBJ2-7	TRBV19	CASSIGTGEGDEQYF
once	TRBJ2-7	TRBV9	CASSATPGQAPRGQYF
.	TRBJ2-7	TRBV2	CASSGGRSYEQYF
.	TRBJ2-7	TRBV6-5	CASSYGAGDTYEQYF
.	TRBJ2-5	TRBV6-4	CASPWEACMAETQYF
.	TRBJ2-1	TRBV4-3	CASSQGTSGRNEQFF
.	TRBJ2-1	TRBV6-5	CASSPSSGGYNEQFF
.	TRBJ2-3	TRBV18	CASSPKTSGFTSTDTQYF
.	TRBJ2-7	TRBV6-5	CASRTGGGYPYF
.	TRBJ2-3	TRBV19	CASSPSTGVYGTDTQYF
.	TRBJ2-7	TRBV5-6	CASSLFSYEQYF
few	TRBJ2-3	TRBV5-6	CASSLVFLAGDADTQYF
.	TRBJ2-7	TRBV16	CASSQSTPGEQYF
.	TRBJ2-3	TRBV4-1	CASSSFSGGADTQYF
.	TRBJ2-7	TRBV4-1	CASSPGTSGYEQYF
.	TRBJ1-4	TRBV5-8	CASSLGGKPNEKLFF
.	TRBJ1-2	TRBV6-5	CASRPTGGNYGYTF
.	TRBJ1-2	TRBV6-6	CASSYLGTANYGYTF
.	TRBJ2-7	TRBV27	CASSRFQVLRRRIEQYF
few	TRBJ2-4	TRBV14	CASSQWGRGRHIQYF
once	TRBJ2-7	TRBV7-9	CSSSLGDRRTTYEQYF
.	TRBJ2-1	TRBV7-2	CASSLTSGRHEQFF
once	TRBJ1-6	TRBV4-3	CASSPRGFRSSYNSPLHF
.	TRBJ1-2	TRBV7-8	CASSLVPSYGYTF
once	TRBJ2-3	TRBV28	CASSLLAGDTQYF
.	TRBJ1-2	TRBV28	CASSAYDRGGGYTF
.	TRBJ1-4	TRBV5-1	CASSSPLMGTNEKLFF
.	TRBJ1-4	TRBV7-2	CASSFSSTNEKLFF
.	TRBJ1-2	TRBV19	CASSPGTHYGYTF